A selection of T cell receptor beta chains follows, all from one sample in a study of Ad26.COV2.S vaccination and SARS-CoV-2 variants. Only in-frame clones appear in the TCRdb table, and some are missing; sequencing was by immunoSEQ multiplex PCR. The repertoire holds roughly 400,000 clones, with about 91% as singletons. The sample in question was peripheral blood, obtained in a trial of Ad26.COV2.S vaccine versus placebo. The receptors come from a person between 18 and 60 years old who received the Ad26.COV2.S COVID-19 vaccine or a placebo. The CDR3 runs from the conserved cysteine through the conserved F or W. The order of the fields is CDR3 DNA, CDR3 protein, clone size, V gene, D gene, J gene. The D gene is left open where the match is weak. Only some rows state a clone size, as once, few, many or a class for expanded clones.

CDR3 DNA: TGTGCCTGGAGTGTTCGGCGGATCGACCAAGAGACCCAGTACTTC
CDR3 protein: CAWSVRRIDQETQYF
clone size: -
V gene: TRBV30
D gene: -
J gene: TRBJ2-5

CDR3 DNA: TGTGCCAGCAGCTTAGGGCGGACAGGGCCATCCGGGGAGCAGTACTTC
CDR3 protein: CASSLGRTGPSGEQYF
clone size: -
V gene: TRBV7-9
D gene: TRBD1
J gene: TRBJ2-7

CDR3 DNA: TGCGCCAGCAGCTTGGAGGCTTCTAGCACAGATACGCAGTATTTT
CDR3 protein: CASSLEASSTDTQYF
clone size: -
V gene: TRBV5-1
D gene: -
J gene: TRBJ2-3

CDR3 DNA: TGTGCCAGCAGTCGGGAGGGCCTGTTGTACGAGCAGTACTTC
CDR3 protein: CASSREGLLYEQYF
clone size: -
V gene: TRBV6-5
D gene: TRBD2
J gene: TRBJ2-7

CDR3 DNA: TGTGCCAGTAGTTCGGTAGCGGGACTCTCAGATACGCAGTATTTT
CDR3 protein: CASSSVAGLSDTQYF
clone size: -
V gene: TRBV19
D gene: TRBD2
J gene: TRBJ2-3

CDR3 DNA: TGTGCCAGCAGTTTAAGTCTAGCCAAAAACATTCAGTACTTC
CDR3 protein: CASSLSLAKNIQYF
clone size: -
V gene: TRBV27
D gene: -
J gene: TRBJ2-4

CDR3 DNA: TGTGCCATCAGTGAGTCGGCGGCGGGTAAAGAGACCCAGTACTTC
CDR3 protein: CAISESAAGKETQYF
clone size: -
V gene: TRBV10-3
D gene: -
J gene: TRBJ2-5

CDR3 DNA: TGTGCCTGGAGTGTTCAGGGGGCAGATACGCAGTATTTT
CDR3 protein: CAWSVQGADTQYF
clone size: -
V gene: TRBV30
D gene: TRBD1
J gene: TRBJ2-3

CDR3 DNA: TGTGCCAGCAGTCTATGGCGGGAGACCCCCGAGCAGTACTTC
CDR3 protein: CASSLWRETPEQYF
clone size: -
V gene: TRBV5-6
D gene: TRBD2
J gene: TRBJ2-7

CDR3 DNA: TGCGCCAGCAGCTTGGCCGGGGCGGGAGGCCCCTCGGGCGAGCAGTTCTTC
CDR3 protein: CASSLAGAGGPSGEQFF
clone size: -
V gene: TRBV5-1
D gene: TRBD2
J gene: TRBJ2-1

CDR3 DNA: TGCAGCGTTGAAAAGCCTTCCCGGGGCTACACCTTC
CDR3 protein: CSVEKPSRGYTF
clone size: -
V gene: TRBV29-1
D gene: -
J gene: TRBJ1-2

CDR3 DNA: TGCGCCAGCAGCTTGGCCCGGCAGCAAGAGACCCAGTACTTC
CDR3 protein: CASSLARQQETQYF
clone size: -
V gene: TRBV5-1
D gene: -
J gene: TRBJ2-5

CDR3 DNA: TGTGCCAGCAGTAAAAGGGGACAATCGTCCACTGAAGCTTTCTTT
CDR3 protein: CASSKRGQSSTEAFF
clone size: -
V gene: TRBV6-5
D gene: -
J gene: TRBJ1-1

CDR3 DNA: TGTGCCAGCAGCTTGGATTTGGGTTCGGGAGATGAGCAGTTCTTC
CDR3 protein: CASSLDLGSGDEQFF
clone size: once
V gene: TRBV5-8
D gene: -
J gene: TRBJ2-1